These 17 T cell receptor beta chains share one sample of origin, sequenced in a study of cytomegalovirus exposure and HLA in healthy donors. This PCR relied on a set of 60 Vbeta primers and 13 Jbeta primers. Profiled with immunoSEQ multiplex PCR; TCRdb holds only in-frame clones, not every one. The sample shows about 76,000 clones, roughly 70% of them seen only once. Sequencing used PBMCs. The receptors originated from a man in his sixties in good health and CMV-seropositive.

The rearrangement links TRBV19 to TRBJ2-7; 14 bases align to TRBD2. Germline CDR1 and CDR2: LNHDA and SQIVND (reference sequence). V shed 3 bases, J shed 6 bases, and the junction held 4 bases outside the gene matches. The CDR3 contains 15 residues. The CDR3 loop reads CASSIGLAGGSEQYF. In nucleotides, the CDR3 is TGTGCCAGTAGTATCGGACTAGCGGGAGGCTCCGAGCAGTACTTC.

The chain is built from TRBV21-1 and TRBJ2-7; the DNA was not used to check the table's D call, TRBD1. TRBV21-1 is described as a pseudogene. This CDR3 is built from 12 residues. In nucleotides, the CDR3 is TGTGCCACTTCAACAGGGTCGAGGGAGCAGTACTTC. The encoded protein is CATSTGSREQYF.

The chain uses TRBV5-6 and TRBJ2-3, with TRBD2 as a possible D gene (5 bases). The CDR3 covers 14 residues. CDR1 is SGHDT, CDR2 YYEEEE, per germline. The ends were cut back, 4 bases at V and 2 bases at J, with 11 bases in the middle. CDR3 sequence: CASSTGVFTDTQYF. CDR3 sequence (DNA): TGTGCCAGCAGCACCGGGGTATTCACAGATACGCAGTATTTT.

V gene TRBV6-5 combines with J gene TRBJ1-2; 7 bases match TRBD1. The CDR3 is made up of 15 amino acids. The germline gives CDR1 MNHEY, CDR2 SVGAGI. J gave up 6 bases and V 6 bases, and 13 bases lay outside the gene matches. CDR3 bases: TGTGCCAGCAGCCTCACAGGGGCGGAAGCTAATGGCTACACCTTC. This translates into CASSLTGAEANGYTF.

The CDR3 coding sequence is TGTGCCAGCAGTCCCAACGGGGGACCGAACACTGAAGCTTTCTTT. Translating gives CASSPNGGPNTEAFF. V usage is TRBV27 and J usage is TRBJ1-1; a weak D match, TRBD1 (5 bases). Trimming removed 5 bases from V and 1 base from J, with 14 bases in between. The CDR3 has 15 residues. Per germline, CDR1 MNHEY and CDR2 SMNVEV (reference sequence).

The chain links TRBV11-2 to TRBJ2-1; TRBD2 is a possible D gene (6 bases). V lost 4 bases and J 4 bases, leaving 23 bases between the germline ends. The CDR3 loop spans 18 amino acids. From germline, CDR1 is SGHAT and CDR2 FQNNGV. DNA for the CDR3: TGTGCCAGCAGCTCCTCATTTCAACTAGCCCTAGTATACAATGAGCAGTTCTTC. It is translated as CASSSSFQLALVYNEQFF.

V is TRBV6-1 and J is TRBJ1-6; D remains ambiguous. CDR3 length equals 16 residues. Per the germline V gene, CDR1 is MNHNS and CDR2 is SASEGT. The germline V and J ends were trimmed by 4 bases and 7 bases, with 17 bases remaining between them. The CDR3 region has the DNA TGTGCCAGCAGTGGGCCGGCCACAGCGGGGAATTCACCCCTCCACTTT. Protein: CASSGPATAGNSPLHF.

The genes are TRBV7-9 and TRBJ2-2, with D perhaps matching TRBD2 (5 bases). CDR3 size: 15 residues. V was shortened by 1 base and J by 4 bases, with 10 bases between the two germline ends. Germline-derived CDR1 and CDR2 are SEHNR and FQNEAQ (reference sequence). The DNA of the CDR3 is TGTGCCAGCAGCTTAGTCACGGCGGGCACCGGGGAGCTGTTTTTT. This sequence encodes CASSLVTAGTGELFF.

This chain joins TRBV20-1 and TRBJ1-2; D is uncertain. Trimming took off 7 bases at V and 7 bases at J, with 13 bases between the two ends. Germline loops: CDR1 DFQATT, CDR2 SNEGSKA (reference sequence). CDR3 size: 11 residues. CDR3 residues: CSGKGGIGYTF. The CDR3 DNA follows: TGCAGTGGTAAGGGAGGGATTGGCTACACCTTC.

This clone was recorded once. The chain uses TRBV4-1 and TRBJ2-7; 7 positions agree with TRBD1. The CDR3 runs to 16 residues. The germline V gene has CDR1 MGHRA and CDR2 YSYEKL. V was pared by 0 bases and J by 2 bases, with 7 bases of the junction left unmatched. The CDR3 coding sequence is TGCGCCAGCAGCCAAGATAAACGACAGGGTCCCTACGAGCAGTACTTC. Amino acid sequence: CASSQDKRQGPYEQYF.

This chain connects TRBV14 to TRBJ2-1; 7 bases map to TRBD1. CDR1 and CDR2 from the germline V gene are SGHDN and FVKESK. The CDR3 totals 15 residues. After removal of 5 bases from V and 4 bases from J, the junction contained 8 bases not matched to a gene. The CDR3 loop is CASSVRDSPYNEQFF. The CDR3, as DNA: TGTGCCAGCAGCGTCCGGGACAGTCCTTACAATGAGCAGTTCTTC.

This clone showed up just a few times. The J gene is TRBJ1-1, the V gene TRBV2; D is undetermined. This CDR3 contains 12 residues. Germline assignment: CDR1 SNHLY and CDR2 FYNNEI. The V end was cut by 6 bases, the J end by 8 bases, with 13 bases between. The CDR3 DNA follows: TGTGCCAGCAGGGGGAGAGGTACAGAAGCTTTCTTT. Protein sequence: CASRGRGTEAFF.

This rearrangement joins TRBV27 to TRBJ2-1; the match to TRBD1 covers 8 bases. Germline V gene data show CDR1 as MNHEY and CDR2 as SMNVEV (reference sequence). CDR3 length: 16 amino acids. J lost 8 bases, V lost 6 bases, and 15 bases had no gene match. In nucleotides, the CDR3 is TGTGCCAGCAGCCTATCGACCGGGACAGGTTGGCATGAGCAGTTCTTC. Amino acid sequence: CASSLSTGTGWHEQFF.

In DNA form, the CDR3 reads TGCAGCGTTGAAGATCAGTCGGGGACAACCTACGAGCAGTACTTC. Protein product: CSVEDQSGTTYEQYF. The V call is TRBV29-1, the J call TRBJ2-7, with a possible D match to TRBD1 (6 bases). CDR3 size: 15 residues. Germline CDR1 SQVTM, CDR2 ANQGSEA. Trimming shortened V by 0 bases and J by 2 bases, and 14 bases separated the two germline ends.

V usage is TRBV28 and J usage is TRBJ1-1; TRBD1 matches 10 bases. This CDR3 region has 15 residues. J gave up 7 bases and V 1 base, and 6 bases lay outside the gene matches. The germline V gene has CDR1 MDHEN and CDR2 SYDVKM. The CDR3 DNA reads as TGTGCCAGCAGTTTATCGGGGACAGGGGAAGATGAAGCTTTCTTT. Its translation: CASSLSGTGEDEAFF.

CDR3 sequence: CAWGPRVSEAFF. The CDR3 nucleotides read TGTGCCTGGGGCCCGCGGGTATCTGAAGCTTTCTTT. This sequence joins TRBV30 and TRBJ1-1; D unresolved. The CDR3 extends over 12 amino acids. From germline, CDR1 is GTSNPN and CDR2 SVGIG (reference sequence). Between the trimmed V and J ends, which lost 5 bases and 6 bases, there was a span of 13 bases.

This clone was counted between two and nine times. The V gene is TRBV29-1, the J gene TRBJ2-5, with D possibly TRBD2 on 6 matching bases. Looked up from germline, CDR1 is SQVTM and CDR2 is ANQGSEA. The CDR3 sequence is 17 residues long. The V end was cut by 2 bases, the J end by 2 bases, with 21 bases between. The CDR3 sequence is CSVESGLKLEVQETQYF. In DNA, the CDR3 is TGCAGCGTTGAATCGGGACTCAAACTAGAGGTACAAGAGACCCAGTACTTC.